The sequence of this TCR beta chain was determined in a study of PD-1 blockade in classical Hodgkin lymphoma. Across the study: Patients in the cohort were put on intravenous nivolumab, 3 mg/kg every 2 weeks. Study outcomes and limitations: The causes of the repertoire differences, possibly disease activity or prior therapy, remain undefined. The CD4+ diversity rise by C4D1 was clearest in complete responders.

Notes on this clone: Its antigen is as yet unknown.

The method was immunoSEQ multiplex PCR; TCRdb's version includes in-frame clones alone and lacks a portion of them. This sample has tens of thousands of clones, with roughly three quarters found just once. Patients all relapsed after autologous stem cell transplantation, and there was variation in brentuximab vedotin exposure. Classification of best responses gave complete response, partial response or progressive disease. CDR1 and CDR2 (germline): MNHEY, SVGAGI. The CDR3 sequence is 14 residues long. V dropped 6 bases and J dropped 3; count of bases not matched to a gene: 8. V and J are TRBV6-5 and TRBJ2-7; 7 nucleotides match TRBD2. The specimen was peripheral blood mononuclear cells (PBMCs), collected at baseline. The sequence was collected from a human donor with classical Hodgkin lymphoma. CDR3 sequence reads: CASSPGTILYEQYF. CDR3 DNA: TGTGCCAGCAGCCCAGGGACTATACTCTACGAGCAGTACTTC.